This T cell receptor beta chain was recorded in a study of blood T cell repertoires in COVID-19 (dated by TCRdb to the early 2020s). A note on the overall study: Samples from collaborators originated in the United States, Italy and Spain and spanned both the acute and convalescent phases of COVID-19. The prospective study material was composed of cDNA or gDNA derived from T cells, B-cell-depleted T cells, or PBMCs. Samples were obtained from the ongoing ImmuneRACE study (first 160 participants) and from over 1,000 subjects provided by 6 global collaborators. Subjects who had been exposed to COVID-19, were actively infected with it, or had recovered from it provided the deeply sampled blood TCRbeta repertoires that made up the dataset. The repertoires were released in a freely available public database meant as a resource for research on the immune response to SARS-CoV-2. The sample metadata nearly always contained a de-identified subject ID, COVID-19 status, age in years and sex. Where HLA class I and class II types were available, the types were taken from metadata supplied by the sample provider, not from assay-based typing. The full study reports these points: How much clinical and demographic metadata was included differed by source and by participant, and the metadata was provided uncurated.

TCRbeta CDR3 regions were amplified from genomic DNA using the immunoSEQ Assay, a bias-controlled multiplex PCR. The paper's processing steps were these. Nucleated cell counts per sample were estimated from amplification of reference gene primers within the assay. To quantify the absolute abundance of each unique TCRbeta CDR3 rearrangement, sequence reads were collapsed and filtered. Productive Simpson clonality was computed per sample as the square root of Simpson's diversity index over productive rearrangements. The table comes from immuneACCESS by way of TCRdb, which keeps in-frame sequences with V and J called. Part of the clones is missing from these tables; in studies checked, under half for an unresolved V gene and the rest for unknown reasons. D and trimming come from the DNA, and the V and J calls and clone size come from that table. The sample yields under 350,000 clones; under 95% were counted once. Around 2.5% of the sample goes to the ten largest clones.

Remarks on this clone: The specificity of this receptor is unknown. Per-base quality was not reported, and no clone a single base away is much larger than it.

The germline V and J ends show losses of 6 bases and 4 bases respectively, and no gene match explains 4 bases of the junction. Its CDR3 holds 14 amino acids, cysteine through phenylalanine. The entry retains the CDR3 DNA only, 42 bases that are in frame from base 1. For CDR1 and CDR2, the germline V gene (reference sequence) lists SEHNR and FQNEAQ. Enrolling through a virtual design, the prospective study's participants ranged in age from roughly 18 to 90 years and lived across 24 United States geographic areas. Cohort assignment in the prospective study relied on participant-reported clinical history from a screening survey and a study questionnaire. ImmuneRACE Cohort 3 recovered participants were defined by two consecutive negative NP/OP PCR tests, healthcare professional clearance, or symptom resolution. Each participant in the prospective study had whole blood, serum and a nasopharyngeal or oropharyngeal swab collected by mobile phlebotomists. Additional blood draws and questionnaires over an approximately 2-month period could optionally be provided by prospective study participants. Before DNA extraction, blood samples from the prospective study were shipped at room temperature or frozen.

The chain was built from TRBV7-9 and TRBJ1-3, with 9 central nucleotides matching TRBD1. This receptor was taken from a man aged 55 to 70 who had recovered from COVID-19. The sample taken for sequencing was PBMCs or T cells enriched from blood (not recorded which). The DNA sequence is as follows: TGTGCCAGCAGGGACAGGGGAGGAGGAAACACCATATATTTT. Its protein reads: CASRDRGGGNTIYF.